This paragraph reports one T cell receptor beta chain. Its antigen remains unknown. Germline V gene data show CDR1 as LNHNV and CDR2 as YYDKDF (reference sequence). This CDR3 is built from 13 residues. V lost 8 bases and J lost 2; bases outside the gene matches: 3. This specimen belongs to a study of OX40 agonist ivuxolimab in advanced cancers. Across the whole study: Patients in the trial were receiving intravenous ivuxolimab every 2 weeks, at doses of 0.01 to 10 mg/kg. Having had anti-PD-1, anti-PD-L1 or anti-CTLA-4 therapy before was allowed, and roughly 40% had some. Whole-study results and caveats: Blood T cells, both CD4+ and CD8+, expanded clonally by week 6 at 0.1 to 3.0 mg/kg.

Sequencing used immunoSEQ multiplex PCR; TCRdb keeps in-frame clones, though not all of them. The sample records around 100,000 clones, about 96% being singletons. The V gene is TRBV15, the J gene TRBJ2-5, with 9 bases that match TRBD2. Sequencing was performed on CD4+ or CD8+ T cells sorted from blood, taken in a trial of the OX40 agonist ivuxolimab. This sequence was found in an adult with an advanced solid tumor such as melanoma, head and neck, liver or kidney cancer. The CDR3 reads CATGREGQETQYF. The DNA for the CDR3 is TGTGCCACCGGGCGGGAGGGGCAAGAGACCCAGTACTTC. The full variable domain, rest sourced from reference TRBV15 and TRBJ2-5, is DAMVIQNPRYQVTQFGKPVTLSCSQTLNHNVMYWYQQKSSQAPKLLFHYYDKDFNNEADTPDNFQSRRPNTSFCFLDIRSPGLGDTAMYLCATGREGQETQYFGPGTRLLVL.